These 18 T cell receptor beta chains originate from one sample sequenced in a study of T cells in Graves' hyperthyroidism and ophthalmopathy. Amplification of TCR beta CDR3 regions was performed using RNA transcripts as template. HTBI primers drove first-round RT-PCR of the TCR CDR3. TCRdb re-called the multiplex PCR reads with MiXCR, one entry per CDR3 protein. Here the sample spans about 380,000 distinct CDR3 sequences, roughly 13% being singletons. What was sequenced was blood. The receptors come from a man aged 30-40 years with Graves' hyperthyroidism that later progressed to Graves' ophthalmopathy.

A word on this clonotype: It may be a read error: a sequence one base away is much more abundant. The chain joins TRBV5-1 to TRBJ1-4; D gene unclear. V was cut by 0 bases and J by 7 bases, with 13 bases left in between. The CDR3 consists of 15 residues. Germline CDR1 SGHRS, CDR2 YFSETQ. The CDR3 region is CASSLAGSYSEKLFF. CDR3 DNA: TGCGCCAGCAGCTTGGCCGGATCCTACAGTGAAAAACTGTTTTTT.

The CDR3 sequence is CASSEWEDSTYEQYF. The CDR3 DNA follows: TGTGCCAGCAGTGAATGGGAGGACAGCACCTACGAGCAGTACTTC. The chain couples TRBV6-1 to TRBJ2-7; the D gene could be TRBD1 or TRBD2 (6 bases each). Looked up from germline, CDR1 is MNHNS and CDR2 is SASEGT. This CDR3 contains 15 residues. The V and J ends lost 2 bases and 2 bases respectively, with 13 bases between them.

This clonotype was picked up a small number of times. The genes are TRBV6-1 and TRBJ2-1, with unresolved D. Germline CDR1 is MNHNS and CDR2 is SASEGT. The CDR3 contains 17 residues. V dropped 3 bases and J dropped 0 bases, with 15 bases sitting between them. CDR3 loop: CASSDEHRKASYNEQFF. The CDR3 coding sequence is TGTGCCAGCAGTGATGAACACCGAAAGGCCTCCTACAATGAGCAGTTCTTC.

CDR3 region: CASSAGTSGGENEQFF. The CDR3 coding sequence is TGTGCCAGCAGTGCCGGGACTAGCGGGGGGGAGAATGAGCAGTTCTTC. The genes are TRBV9 and TRBJ2-1, with TRBD2 matching 16 bases. Germline V gene lookup returns CDR1 SGDLS and CDR2 YYNGEE. The CDR3 is 16 amino acids. V was pared by 5 bases and J by 7 bases, with 6 bases of the junction left unmatched. Full variable domain (rest looked up from reference TRBV9 and TRBJ2-1): DSGVTQTPKHLITATGQRVTLRCSPRSGDLSVYWYQQSLDQGLQFLIQYYNGEERAKGNILERFSAQQFPDLHSELNLSSLELGDSALYFCASSAGTSGGENEQFFGPGTRLTVL.

As to this clonotype: Just one base apart from a much larger clone, this may be a read error. The chain joins TRBV7-9 to TRBJ2-7, with D maybe TRBD1 (6 bases). This CDR3 is 12 amino acids long. Germline-derived CDR1 and CDR2 are SEHNR and FQNEAQ (reference sequence). The DNA of the CDR3 is TGTGCCAGCAGCTCGACAGGTAACGATCAGTACTTC. Residues: CASSSTGNDQYF. Drawing the rest from reference TRBV7-9 and TRBJ2-7, the complete variable domain is DTGVSQNPRHKITKRGQNVTFRCDPISEHNRLYWYRQTLGQGPEFLTYFQNEAQLEKSRLLSDRFSAERPKGSFSTLEIQRTEQGDSAMYLCASSSTGNDQYFGPGTRLTVT.

This clonotype was observed at least ten times. The chain uses TRBV20-1 and TRBJ2-7; the D gene is possibly TRBD1 (6 bases). CDR3 size: 15 residues. Per the germline V gene, CDR1 is DFQATT and CDR2 is SNEGSKA (reference sequence). V lost 1 base, J lost 2 bases, and 15 bases lay in between. CDR3 protein: CSARGTGTLPYEQYF. CDR3 bases: TGCAGTGCTAGAGGAACAGGGACACTTCCCTACGAGCAGTACTTC.

The chain combines TRBV14 with TRBJ2-1; D unresolved. This CDR3 contains 13 residues. The germline V gene has CDR1 SGHDN and CDR2 FVKESK. V was pared by 3 bases and J by 8 bases, with 11 bases between. The CDR3 DNA is TGTGCCAGCAGCCAGTATCGGTCCGATGAGCAGTTCTTC. This codes for CASSQYRSDEQFF. The variable domain in full, completed from reference TRBV14 and TRBJ2-1, reads EAGVTQFPSHSVIEKGQTVTLRCDPISGHDNLYWYRRVMGKEIKFLLHFVKESKQDESGMPNNRFLAERTGGTYSTLKVQPAELEDSGVYFCASSQYRSDEQFFGPGTRLTVL.

This clonotype appeared a single time. One end of the junction does not line up with germline, which may come from a read error. CDR3 in amino acids: CASSYSGNAEAFF. The CDR3 DNA reads TGTGCCAGCAGCTATTCAGGGAACGCTGAAGCTTTCTTT. The chain is built from TRBV7-2 and TRBJ1-1; TRBD1 might be the D (5 bases). The CDR3 contains 13 residues. Per germline, CDR1 SGHTA and CDR2 FQGNSA.

This clonotype has at least ten counts. This sequence joins TRBV9 and TRBJ2-5, with 7 bases aligning to TRBD1. The trim removed 2 bases at V and 5 bases at J, leaving 6 bases unmatched. Germline V lookup: CDR1 SGDLS, CDR2 YYNGEE. The CDR3 runs 14 residues. CDR3: CASSVLGGEETQYF. CDR3 sequence (DNA): TGTGCCAGCAGCGTTCTAGGGGGCGAGGAGACCCAGTACTTC.

This clonotype has ten or more counts. V gene TRBV6-5 combines with J gene TRBJ2-7; 8 positions match TRBD1. V dropped 2 bases and J dropped 6; count of bases not matched to a gene: 6. The CDR3 is made up of 14 amino acids. Per the germline V gene, CDR1 is MNHEY and CDR2 is SVGAGI. CDR3 DNA: TGTGCCAGCAGTTACCCCGGACAGGGCTCCGAGCAGTACTTC. The encoded protein is CASSYPGQGSEQYF.

This clonotype was counted at least ten times. V usage is TRBV11-2 and J usage is TRBJ2-2; TRBD2 aligns across 9 bases. With V trimmed by 1 base and J by 4 bases, 4 bases remained unmatched. CDR1 SGHAT and CDR2 FQNNGV come from the germline V gene. This CDR3 is built from 16 residues. The CDR3: CASSLGGGGGTGELFF. CDR3 nucleotide sequence: TGTGCCAGCAGCTTAGGAGGCGGGGGGGGCACCGGGGAGCTGTTTTTT. The whole variable domain, filled in from reference TRBV11-2 and TRBJ2-2, reads EAGVAQSPRYKIIEKRQSVAFWCNPISGHATLYWYQQILGQGPKLLIQFQNNGVVDDSQLPKDRFSAERLKGVDSTLKIQPAKLEDSAVYLCASSLGGGGGTGELFFGEGSRLTVL.

This clonotype was detected ten times or more. V and J are TRBV6-1 and TRBJ2-7; no clear D gene. Trimming stripped 5 bases from V and 0 bases from J, with 11 bases between. CDR1 is MNHNS and CDR2 is SASEGT in the germline V gene. CDR3 length: 14 amino acids. The CDR3 region is CASSLVYSSYEQYF. In DNA form, the CDR3 reads TGTGCCAGCAGTTTAGTCTATAGCTCCTACGAGCAGTACTTC.

This clonotype was found many times. The V and J genes are TRBV6-1 and TRBJ1-6; D unresolved. The CDR3 contains 15 residues. V lost 5 bases to trimming and J lost 9 bases, with 17 bases between them. Germline V gives CDR1 MNHNS, CDR2 SASEGT. The CDR3 nucleotides read TGTGCCAGCAGTTCCCGACGGGCTAGAAGTTCACCCCTCCACTTT. Protein sequence: CASSSRRARSSPLHF.

There are a few counts of this clonotype. The J gene is TRBJ2-2, the V gene TRBV5-1; 7 bases align to TRBD2. The V gene end was trimmed by 3 bases and the J gene end by 3 bases; junction bases not matched to a gene: 5. Per germline, CDR1 SGHRS and CDR2 YFSETQ. There are 15 residues in the CDR3. The CDR3 region is CASSSQAGYTGELFF. As DNA, the CDR3 is TGCGCCAGCAGCTCCCAAGCGGGGTACACCGGGGAGCTGTTTTTT. The whole variable domain, filled in from reference TRBV5-1 and TRBJ2-2, reads KAGVTQTPRYLIKTRGQQVTLSCSPISGHRSVSWYQQTPGQGLQFLFEYFSETQRNKGNFPGRFSGRQFSNSRSEMNVSTLELGDSALYLCASSSQAGYTGELFFGEGSRLTVL.

This clonotype was counted between two and nine times. The chain carries TRBV28 and TRBJ1-1; D gene uncertain. The V gene lost 4 bases and the J gene lost 7 bases, with 13 bases spanning the gap. CDR1 is MDHEN and CDR2 is SYDVKM in the germline V gene. The CDR3 loop spans 13 amino acids. CDR3 in amino acids: CASSYPAGFEAFF. In DNA form, the CDR3 reads TGTGCCAGCAGTTACCCCGCTGGATTTGAAGCTTTCTTT.

This clonotype was detected a few times. The chain's CDR3 is CASSAGLISYEQYF. In nucleotides, the CDR3 is TGTGCCAGCAGCGCGGGACTGATCTCCTACGAGCAGTACTTC. The V and J genes are TRBV25-1 and TRBJ2-7; tentatively, D is TRBD2 (6 bases). This CDR3 spans 14 amino acids. The germline gives CDR1 MGHDK, CDR2 SYGVNS. Between the trimmed V and J ends, which lost 6 bases and 0 bases, there was a span of 12 bases.

This clonotype was seen only a few times. The V gene is TRBV5-1, the J gene TRBJ2-1; 9 nucleotides agree with TRBD1. This CDR3 has 13 residues. V dropped 5 bases and J dropped 5; count of bases not matched to a gene: 2. Germline V lookup: CDR1 SGHRS, CDR2 YFSETQ. The CDR3 protein is CASRRTGDNEQFF. CDR3 nucleotides: TGCGCCAGCAGACGGACAGGGGACAATGAGCAGTTCTTC. Complete variable domain (other parts from reference TRBV5-1 and TRBJ2-1): KAGVTQTPRYLIKTRGQQVTLSCSPISGHRSVSWYQQTPGQGLQFLFEYFSETQRNKGNFPGRFSGRQFSNSRSEMNVSTLELGDSALYLCASRRTGDNEQFFGPGTRLTVL.

This clonotype has at least ten counts. DNA for the CDR3: TGTGCCAGCTCACCTGGGCGCTGGGGTCTGAACACTGAAGCTTTCTTT. Its translation: CASSPGRWGLNTEAFF. The chain couples TRBV18 to TRBJ1-1; no clear D gene. Trimming took off 3 bases at V and 0 bases at J, with 14 bases between the two ends. The CDR3 totals 16 residues. CDR1 KGHSH and CDR2 LQKENI come from the germline V gene.